A single T cell receptor beta chain is shown here with its context. Original analysis: It was from reference gene primer amplification that nucleated cell counts were estimated. TCRdb's table, derived via immunoSEQ multiplex PCR, lists solely in-frame clones and lacks some. The V and J calls and clone size are taken from that table; D and trimming were inferred from the DNA. The repertoire consists of about 320,000 clones, with around 88% occurring once and the leading ten covering 1.5% to 2%. This entry belongs to a study of blood T cell repertoires in COVID-19. On the study more broadly: COVID-19 samples, acute and convalescent, were from the United States, Italy and Spain. Sources were T cells, B-cell-depleted T cells, or PBMCs; the material itself was cDNA or gDNA.

CDR3 size: 15 residues. V was cut by 8 bases and J by 4 bases, with 20 bases left in between. Germline V gene lookup returns CDR1 SNHLY and CDR2 FYNNEI. Sequencing used peripheral blood. This chain connects TRBV2 to TRBJ2-5; possible D gene TRBD2, 6 bases. This clonotype was sampled from a woman aged 50 to 60 with acute or convalescent COVID-19. Here the CDR3 reads CASSGATRIGETQYF. DNA for the CDR3: TGTGCCAGCTCGGGAGCAACTAGGATCGGAGAGACCCAGTACTTC. The complete variable domain, with remaining parts taken from reference TRBV2 and TRBJ2-5, reads EPEVTQTPSHQVTQMGQEVILRCVPISNHLYFYWYRQILGQKVEFLVSFYNNEISEKSEIFDDQFSVERPDGSNFTLKIRSTKLEDSAMYFCASSGATRIGETQYFGPGTRLLVL.